This is a list of T cell receptor beta chains from one sample in a study of cytomegalovirus exposure and HLA in healthy donors. The assay was immunoSEQ multiplex PCR, and TCRdb's table has in-frame clones only and misses some. The data hold around 100,000 clones, with approximately 76% observed a single time. Sequenced input: PBMCs. Receptors originate from an older woman in good health and CMV-seropositive. The CDR3 runs from the conserved cysteine through the conserved F or W. Not every row has a clone size; where given, it reads once, few, many or a size class.

cdr3_length	v_call	clone_size	j_call	cdr3_aa
16	TRBV9	.	TRBJ2-1	CASSVVVGTSYNEQFF
11	TRBV20-1	.	TRBJ1-1	CSARGQLEAFF
17	TRBV9	.	TRBJ1-3	CASSPTGRAASGNTIYF
15	TRBV4-2	.	TRBJ2-7	CASSPTGTENYEQYF
18	TRBV13	.	TRBJ2-1	CASSLGTSGRIKGGEQFF
15	TRBV7-9	.	TRBJ2-7	CSSSLDREYPYEQYF
13	TRBV6-1	few	TRBJ2-7	CASSGTGSYEQYF
13	TRBV28	.	TRBJ2-5	CASSPGGLETQYF
14	TRBV18	.	TRBJ2-3	CASSPRREGSTQYF
14	TRBV5-1	once	TRBJ2-2	CASSLGQFGGELFF
15	TRBV27	.	TRBJ1-5	CASSLVGQGNQPQHF
14	TRBV5-4	few	TRBJ2-7	CASSLSGATYEQYF
15	TRBV2	.	TRBJ2-7	CASTLEAGARREQYF
12	TRBV4-2	.	TRBJ2-1	CASSQGTSSVVF
15	TRBV7-9	.	TRBJ1-1	CASSRRTGLNTEAFF
15	TRBV9	.	TRBJ2-7	CASSVTSGIPSEQYF
17	TRBV4-1	.	TRBJ2-7	CASSQDLAGHIGYEQYF
15	TRBV5-1	few	TRBJ2-2	CASSLRLAGVGELFF
13	TRBV5-4	once	TRBJ2-5	CASSLVAEETQYF
14	TRBV18	.	TRBJ1-4	CASSRGNVEEKLFF
12	TRBV30	medium-sized	TRBJ1-1	CAWGSTGTEAFF
15	TRBV5-4	once	TRBJ2-2	CASSLGTPNTGELFF
13	TRBV25-1	.	TRBJ1-3	CACRQGLGNTIYF
15	TRBV29-1	.	TRBJ2-5	CSVVRAGLGQETQYF
15	TRBV7-6	.	TRBJ1-1	CASSPRTAVNVEAFF
12	TRBV18	.	TRBJ2-1	CASSPSGPEQFF
16	TRBV12-2	.	TRBJ2-3	CASRLRELAGADTQYF
12	TRBV5-1	.	TRBJ2-1	CASSLGGDKQFF
16	TRBV5-1	once	TRBJ2-5	CASSLGVSLAGETQYF
12	TRBV28	.	TRBJ1-2	CASSLWREDYTF
13	TRBV30	.	TRBJ1-5	CALGVGGNQPQHF
13	TRBV18	.	TRBJ2-7	CASSTRAEQRQYF
17	TRBV13	.	TRBJ1-2	CASSSNFWGSFNYGYTF